This is a list of T cell receptor beta chains from one sample in a study of tumor-infiltrating lymphocytes in primary liver carcinoma. TCRdb ran MiXCR on the multiplex PCR reads and lists one entry per CDR3 protein. The sample shows about 200,000 distinct CDR3 sequences, less than 70% of them seen only once. Sequencing was performed on peripheral blood. These receptors all stem from a woman between 55 and 75 years old with primary liver carcinoma and hepatitis B virus infection. CDR3s include the opening cysteine and the closing phenylalanine or tryptophan. Each record gives: clone size, D gene, V gene, J gene, CDR3 protein, CDR3 DNA. The D gene is left open where the match is weak. Clone sizes are given selectively: once, few, many, or a class where the clone is expanded.

size: few; D: NA; V: TRBV12-3/TRBV12-4; J: TRBJ1-1; CDR3: CASSYPRPSEAFF; DNA: TGTGCCAGCAGTTACCCCCGCCCCTCTGAAGCTTTCTTT
size: NA; D: NA; V: TRBV11-1; J: TRBJ2-1; CDR3: CASSLRRGNYNEQHF; DNA: TGTGCCAGTAGCTTAAGGCGGGGTAACTACAATGAGCAGCACTTC
size: NA; D: NA; V: TRBV12-3/TRBV12-4; J: TRBJ1-2; CDR3: CASSQGRPPEGYGYTF; DNA: TGTGCCAGCAGTCAGGGAAGGCCCCCAGAGGGCTATGGCTACACCTTT
size: NA; D: NA; V: TRBV28; J: TRBJ2-7; CDR3: CASGEISYEQYF; DNA: TGTGCCTCCGGCGAGATTTCCTACGAGCAGTACTTC
size: NA; D: NA; V: TRBV2; J: TRBJ1-1; CDR3: CASIIDLVNTEAFF; DNA: TGTGCCAGCATAATAGATTTGGTGAACACTGAAGCTTTCTTT
size: NA; D: NA; V: TRBV28; J: TRBJ2-1; CDR3: CASSEEGYFSYNEQFF; DNA: TGTGCCAGCAGTGAGGAGGGTTACTTCTCCTACAATGAGCAGTTCTTC
size: NA; D: NA; V: TRBV4-2; J: TRBJ2-7; CDR3: CAISQDGLTVSKQYF; DNA: TGTGCCATCAGCCAAGATGGACTGACCGTAAGCAAGCAGTACTTC
size: once; D: NA; V: TRBV6-2/TRBV6-3; J: TRBJ1-2; CDR3: CASSYREGGGYGYAF; DNA: TGTGCCAGCAGTTACCGGGAGGGCGGAGGCTATGGCTACGCCTTT
size: NA; D: NA; V: TRBV11-2; J: TRBJ2-1; CDR3: CASRRIAVNEQFF; DNA: TGCGCCAGCCGTCGGATAGCGGTCAATGAGCAGTTCTTC
size: many; D: TRBD1; V: TRBV12-3/TRBV12-4; J: TRBJ2-5; CDR3: CASSLLSGGVETQYF; DNA: TGTGCCAGCAGTTTATTATCAGGGGGCGTAGAGACCCAGTACTTC
size: NA; D: TRBD2; V: TRBV5-4; J: TRBJ2-1; CDR3: CPSSFATSGSGDEQFF; DNA: TGTCCCAGCAGCTTTGCGACTAGCGGGAGTGGGGATGAGCAGTTCTTC
size: few; D: NA; V: TRBV30; J: TRBJ1-4; CDR3: CAWSVGGTNEKLFF; DNA: TGTGCCTGGAGTGTAGGGGGAACTAATGAAAAACTGTTTTTT
size: NA; D: TRBD2; V: TRBV5-4; J: TRBJ2-1; CDR3: CASSLPPGGPNELFF; DNA: TGTGCCAGCAGCTTGCCCCCGGGAGGGCCTAATGAGCTGTTCTTC
size: many; D: NA; V: TRBV29-1; J: TRBJ2-7; CDR3: CSTLVSYEQYF; DNA: TGCAGTACTTTGGTCTCCTACGAGCAGTACTTC
size: NA; D: TRBD2; V: TRBV19; J: TRBJ2-3; CDR3: CASRGLAGGRPYTQYF; DNA: TGTGCCAGTAGGGGACTAGCGGGAGGAAGGCCATATACGCAGTATTTT
size: few; D: TRBD1; V: TRBV4-1; J: TRBJ1-1; CDR3: CASLGQGEAFF; DNA: TGCGCCAGCCTAGGACAGGGCGAAGCTTTCTTT
size: many; D: NA; V: TRBV29-1; J: TRBJ1-1; CDR3: CSVNPRAEKAFF; DNA: TGCAGCGTTAACCCTCGGGCGGAGAAAGCTTTCTTT